The present T cell receptor beta chain was sequenced within a study of blood T cell repertoires in COVID-19. The table came from immunoSEQ multiplex PCR; TCRdb's copy has only in-frame clones and leaves some out. The data hold some 190,000 clones, with about 84% observed a single time. This clone was seen more than once but under ten times. Living in about two dozen US areas, the participants were between about 18 and 100 years of age. With V trimmed by 4 bases and J by 4 bases, 14 bases remained unmatched. Germline V gene lookup returns CDR1 MDHEN and CDR2 SYDVKM. The CDR3 sequence is 18 residues long.

The sequenced sample consisted of PBMCs or T cells enriched from blood (not recorded which). The chain recombines TRBV28 with TRBJ1-5, with TRBD1 identical over 9 bases. The sequence derives from a man in his forties with acute COVID-19. This CDR3 is CASSSLPGTGMRNQPQHF. As DNA, the CDR3 is TGTGCCAGCAGTTCCCTGCCCGGGACAGGGATGCGGAATCAGCCCCAGCATTTT.